This TCR beta chain was documented in a study of blood T cell repertoires in COVID-19 (dated by TCRdb to the early 2020s). Notes on the research overall: Samples covering the acute and convalescent phases of COVID-19 were provided by collaborators in the United States, Italy and Spain. The prospective study material was composed of cDNA or gDNA derived from T cells, B-cell-depleted T cells, or PBMCs. Deeply sampled blood TCRbeta repertoires from subjects exposed to, actively infected with, or recovered from COVID-19 were included in the dataset. A freely available public database, intended as a resource for researchers studying the immune response to SARS-CoV-2, is where the repertoires were released. The samples were drawn from the first 160 participants of the ongoing ImmuneRACE study and from 1,254 subjects provided by 6 global collaborators. Sample metadata almost always included a de-identified subject ID, COVID-19 status, age in years and sex. Where HLA class I and class II types were available, the types were taken from metadata supplied by the sample provider, not from assay-based typing.

General study outcomes and caveats: The quantity of clinical and demographic metadata differed by source and by participant and was supplied without curation.

TCRbeta CDR3 regions were amplified from genomic DNA using the immunoSEQ Assay, a bias-controlled multiplex PCR. The authors processed their data as follows. The number of nucleated cells in each sample was estimated by amplification of reference gene primers within the assay. To quantify the absolute abundance of each unique TCRbeta CDR3 rearrangement, sequence reads were collapsed and filtered. Productive Simpson clonality was computed per sample as the square root of Simpson's diversity index over productive rearrangements. The immuneACCESS repertoire file appears here via TCRdb, limited to in-frame rearrangements. These files lack a portion of the clones; in checked studies, under half of the deficit traces to unresolved V genes, and the cause of the others is not known. V, J and clone size were drawn from that table, and D and trimming were deduced from the DNA. The sample yields over 400,000 clones; just over 85% were counted once. About 1.5% of the sample is in the top ten clones.

In regard to this clone: Its cognate antigen has yet to be identified. No per-base quality is available; no much larger clone lies one base away.

The germline ends are 11 bases apart after V is trimmed by 6 bases and J by 0 bases. The germline V gene supplies CDR1 SNHLY and CDR2 FYNNEI. The CDR3 spans 14 residues, from the cysteine through the phenylalanine. Just the 42-base CDR3 DNA is kept, in frame starting at base 1. Collaborating institutions collected whole blood in K2EDTA tubes following their own protocols. For TCRbeta analysis, collaborators shipped samples as frozen whole blood, isolated PBMCs, or DNA extracted from either of those sample types. The sequence joins TRBV2 to TRBJ1-1; the D gene is perhaps TRBD1, on 5 matching bases. The receptor comes from a woman in her thirties with active or convalescent COVID-19. The specimen was peripheral blood. The DNA sequence is TGTGCCAGCAGGAGCGACAGTCTGAACACTGAAGCTTTCTTT. It encodes CASRSDSLNTEAFF.